Listed below are T cell receptor beta chains from one sample, sequenced in a study of CD8+ T cells in alopecia areata. Assay used: immunoSEQ multiplex PCR; TCRdb lists only in-frame clones, some missing. Here the sample spans 100,000 to 150,000 clones, almost 50% being singletons. The material sequenced was CD8+ T cells sorted from blood, taken at week 0. The source is a human donor with alopecia areata. The CDR3 runs from the conserved cysteine through the conserved F or W. The D gene is left open where the match is weak. A row's size may be missing; if present it is once, few, many or a size class.

D gene	clone size	J gene	V gene	CDR3 DNA	CDR3 protein
.	.	TRBJ2-7	TRBV9	TGTGCCAGCAGCCCGGGCGGATCCTACGAGCAGTACTTC	CASSPGGSYEQYF
.	.	TRBJ1-2	TRBV7-9	TGTGCCAGCAGCTTAGGCGGTCAGGGGTCGAACTACACCTTC	CASSLGGQGSNYTF
TRBD1	.	TRBJ2-1	TRBV7-8	TGTGCCAGCAGCGGGACAGGTTCCTACAATGAGCAGTTCTTC	CASSGTGSYNEQFF
.	.	TRBJ2-7	TRBV6-1	TGTGCCAGCAGTGAAGGGCAGCCCCCAAAGCAGTACTTC	CASSEGQPPKQYF
.	.	TRBJ1-2	TRBV30	TGTGCCTGGAGTGAACAGGCTGGAGGCTACACCTTC	CAWSEQAGGYTF
.	few	TRBJ2-1	TRBV2	TGTGCCAGCAGTGGGACTCCTGAGCAGTTCTTC	CASSGTPEQFF
.	few	TRBJ2-1	TRBV11-2	TGTGCCAGCAGCTTAGACAGCAATGAGCAGTTCTTC	CASSLDSNEQFF
TRBD1	few	TRBJ2-7	TRBV29-1	TGCAGCGTTGAAGGGACAGGGGGGGCCTACGAGCAGTACTTC	CSVEGTGGAYEQYF
.	.	TRBJ1-1	TRBV4-1	TGCGCCAGCAGCCAAGAAGCAGGGAACACTGAAGCTTTCTTT	CASSQEAGNTEAFF
.	few	TRBJ2-3	TRBV5-1	TGCGCCAGCAGCGCCCGGGCTCCAGGAGATACGCAGTATTTT	CASSARAPGDTQYF
.	once	TRBJ1-5	TRBV11-2	TGTGCCAGCAGCTTATCGGGAGACAGCAATCAGCCCCAGCATTTT	CASSLSGDSNQPQHF
TRBD2	.	TRBJ2-3	TRBV4-2	TGTGCCAGCAGCCAAGATGCGGGAGACACAGATACGCAGTATTTT	CASSQDAGDTDTQYF
.	.	TRBJ2-2	TRBV6-5	TGTGCCAGCAGTTATGGGGGACGCCCCTCAGCCGGGGAGCTGTTTTTT	CASSYGGRPSAGELFF
.	.	TRBJ1-6	TRBV4-1	TGCGCCAGCAGCCAAGATCGCGTTAATTCACCCCTCCACTTT	CASSQDRVNSPLHF
.	.	TRBJ1-1	TRBV29-1	TGCAGCGGGACAAGGGCTGCTGAAGCTTTCTTT	CSGTRAAEAFF
TRBD1	few	TRBJ2-1	TRBV7-9	TGTGCCAGCAGCAGGACAGGGGCAAACTACAATGAGCAGTTCTTC	CASSRTGANYNEQFF
TRBD2	few	TRBJ2-3	TRBV5-1	TGCGCCAGCAGCTTGACTAGCGGCAGCACAGATACGCAGTATTTT	CASSLTSGSTDTQYF
TRBD1	.	TRBJ2-1	TRBV29-1	TGCAGCGTTGAAGAAGGGGGCGATGAGCAGTTCTTC	CSVEEGGDEQFF
.	few	TRBJ2-3	TRBV27	TGTGCCAGCAGTATGGCGGGGCTCCCTAGCACAGATACGCAGTATTTT	CASSMAGLPSTDTQYF
.	few	TRBJ1-5	TRBV7-2	TGTGCCAGCAGCCCACGACATATGGTTAGGAATCAGCCCCAGCATTTT	CASSPRHMVRNQPQHF
TRBD1	few	TRBJ2-1	TRBV30	TGTGCCTGCAACACCGGGACAGGGGATAGGGAGCAGTTCTTC	CACNTGTGDREQFF
.	few	TRBJ1-1	TRBV7-8	TGTGCCAGCAGCTCCGGGTCTGAAGCTTTCTTT	CASSSGSEAFF
TRBD1	few	TRBJ2-7	TRBV10-3	TGTGCCATCAGTCCGGGACAGGGCTACGAGCAGTACTTC	CAISPGQGYEQYF
.	.	TRBJ1-5	TRBV30	TGTGCCTGGAGTTCAGGGACGGATAGCAATCAGCCCCAGCATTTT	CAWSSGTDSNQPQHF
.	.	TRBJ1-5	TRBV4-1	TGCGCCAGCAGCTTCTCATGGGGTACAGAGCCCCAGCATTTT	CASSFSWGTEPQHF
TRBD2	.	TRBJ2-1	TRBV5-6	TGTGCCAGCAGCCTGGGGGCTAGCGGGGGCTTTTACAATGAGCAGTTCTTC	CASSLGASGGFYNEQFF
.	once	TRBJ2-4	TRBV7-8	TGTGCCAGTTACGACCAGGACACAAACATTCAGTACTTC	CASYDQDTNIQYF